This TCR beta chain was sequenced during a study of OX40 agonist ivuxolimab in advanced cancers. Looking at the study overall: With ivuxolimab, an agonistic anti-OX40 (CD134) antibody, patients were treated. Regarding the study as a whole: The study did not work out the antigen specificity of the expanded peripheral T cells. On average, CD8+ T cells showed a greater number of expanded clones than CD4+.

Autoimmune disease history or systemic immunosuppression excluded patients. This CDR3 has 14 residues. CDR1 is SGHTA, CDR2 FQGNSA, per germline. Trimming cost V 5 bases and J 9 bases, with 17 bases left between them. On this clone itself: Its antigen is unidentified.

Assay used: immunoSEQ multiplex PCR; TCRdb lists only in-frame clones, some missing. Among around 64,000 clones listed, 84% were seen once. The clonotype was recovered from an adult with an advanced solid tumor such as melanoma, head and neck, liver or kidney cancer. The sample here was CD4+ or CD8+ T cells sorted from blood, taken in a trial of the OX40 agonist ivuxolimab. This chain connects TRBV7-2 to TRBJ1-5; tentatively, D is TRBD1 (5 bases). CDR3: CASSASQGTGPQHF. CDR3 bases: TGTGCCAGCAGCGCGTCCCAGGGCACGGGGCCCCAGCATTTT.